This T cell receptor beta chain comes out of a study of blood T cell repertoires in COVID-19. At the level of the study: Sites across the United States, Italy and Spain contributed samples from acute and convalescent COVID-19. The analysed material was cDNA or gDNA that came from T cells, B-cell-depleted T cells, or PBMCs.

Original analysis: It was from reference gene primer amplification that nucleated cell counts were estimated. Some clones are missing from TCRdb's copy, which holds only in-frame ones; the method was immunoSEQ multiplex PCR. V and J calls and clone size come straight from that table; D and trimming were deduced from the DNA. The sample includes more than 90,000 clones, roughly 80% of them seen just once. This clone was recorded once. Material: peripheral blood. This TCR was recovered from a man between 65 and 79 years old with acute or convalescent COVID-19.

CDR3 protein: CSASQDSMNTEAFF. CDR3 nucleotide sequence: TGCAGTGCTAGTCAGGACAGCATGAACACTGAAGCTTTCTTT. This chain joins TRBV20-1 and TRBJ1-1, with a possible D match to TRBD1 (6 bases). The CDR3 has 14 amino acids. Germline values: CDR1 DFQATT, CDR2 SNEGSKA (reference sequence). Between the trimmed V and J ends, which lost 3 bases and 0 bases, there was a span of 11 bases.